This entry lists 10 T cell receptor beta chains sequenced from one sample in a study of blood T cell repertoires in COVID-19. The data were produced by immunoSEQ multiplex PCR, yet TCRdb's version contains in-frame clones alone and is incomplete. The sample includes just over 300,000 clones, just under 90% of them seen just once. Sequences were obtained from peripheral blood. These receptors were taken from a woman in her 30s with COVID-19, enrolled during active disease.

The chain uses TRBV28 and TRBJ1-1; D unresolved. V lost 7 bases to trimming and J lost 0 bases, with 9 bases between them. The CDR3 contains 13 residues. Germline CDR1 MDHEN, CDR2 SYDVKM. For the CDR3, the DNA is TGTGCCAGCACAGGCACTCTGAACACTGAAGCTTTCTTT. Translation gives CASTGTLNTEAFF.

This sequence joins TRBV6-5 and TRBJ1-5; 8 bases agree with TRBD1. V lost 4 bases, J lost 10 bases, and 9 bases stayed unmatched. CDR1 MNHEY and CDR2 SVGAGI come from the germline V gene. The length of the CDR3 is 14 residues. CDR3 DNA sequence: TGTGCCAGCAGTTTCACGCCAGGGGGCCGACCCCAGCATTTT. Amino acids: CASSFTPGGRPQHF.

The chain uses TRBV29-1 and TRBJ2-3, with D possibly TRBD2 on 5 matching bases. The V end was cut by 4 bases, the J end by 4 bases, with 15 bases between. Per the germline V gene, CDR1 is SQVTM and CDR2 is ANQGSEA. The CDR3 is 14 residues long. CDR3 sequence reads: CSVVEPVGADTQYF. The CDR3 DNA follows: TGCAGCGTTGTCGAGCCCGTCGGGGCAGATACGCAGTATTTT.

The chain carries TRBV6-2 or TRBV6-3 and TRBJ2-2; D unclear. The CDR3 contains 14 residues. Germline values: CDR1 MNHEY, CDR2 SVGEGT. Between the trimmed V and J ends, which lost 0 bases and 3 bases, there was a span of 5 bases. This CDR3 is CASSYSADTGELFF. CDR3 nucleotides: TGTGCCAGCAGTTACTCGGCGGACACCGGGGAGCTGTTTTTT.

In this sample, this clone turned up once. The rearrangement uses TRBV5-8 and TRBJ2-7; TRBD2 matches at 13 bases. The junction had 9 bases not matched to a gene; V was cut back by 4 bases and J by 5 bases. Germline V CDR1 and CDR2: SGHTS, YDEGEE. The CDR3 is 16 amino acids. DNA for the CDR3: TGTGCCAGCAGCCCGGGACTAGCGGGGTTCGGGGACGAGCAGTACTTC. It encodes CASSPGLAGFGDEQYF.

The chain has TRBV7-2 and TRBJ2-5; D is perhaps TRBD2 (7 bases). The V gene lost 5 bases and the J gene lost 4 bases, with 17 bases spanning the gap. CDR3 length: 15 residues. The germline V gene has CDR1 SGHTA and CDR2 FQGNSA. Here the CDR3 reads CASSQNRGAGETQYF. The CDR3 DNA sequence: TGTGCCAGCAGCCAGAACCGGGGGGCCGGAGAGACCCAGTACTTC.

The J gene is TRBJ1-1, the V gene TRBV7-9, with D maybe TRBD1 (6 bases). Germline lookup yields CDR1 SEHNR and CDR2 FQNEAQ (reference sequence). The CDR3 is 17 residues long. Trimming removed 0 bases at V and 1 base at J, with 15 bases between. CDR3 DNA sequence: TGTGCCAGCAGCTTAGCGGGGTGGTGGGACACGAACACTGAAGCTTTCTTT. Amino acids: CASSLAGWWDTNTEAFF.

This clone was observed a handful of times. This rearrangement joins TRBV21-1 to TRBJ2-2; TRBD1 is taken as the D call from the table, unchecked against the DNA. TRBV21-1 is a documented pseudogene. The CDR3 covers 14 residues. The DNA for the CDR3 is TGTGCCAGCAGCGGGACAGGGGAAGCCGGGGAGCTGTTTTTT. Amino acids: CASSGTGEAGELFF.

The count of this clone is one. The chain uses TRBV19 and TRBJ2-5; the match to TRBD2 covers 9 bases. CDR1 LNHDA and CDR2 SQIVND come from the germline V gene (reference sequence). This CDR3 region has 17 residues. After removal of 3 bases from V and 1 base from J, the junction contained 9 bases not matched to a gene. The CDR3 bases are TGTGCCAGTAGTATTGGGGGAGCGGGGGGACTCCAAGAGACCCAGTACTTC. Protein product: CASSIGGAGGLQETQYF. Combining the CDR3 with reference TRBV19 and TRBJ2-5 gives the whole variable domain DGGITQSPKYLFRKEGQNVTLSCEQNLNHDAMYWYRQDPGQGLRLIYYSQIVNDFQKGDIAEGYSVSREKKESFPLTVTSAQKNPTAFYLCASSIGGAGGLQETQYFGPGTRLLVL.

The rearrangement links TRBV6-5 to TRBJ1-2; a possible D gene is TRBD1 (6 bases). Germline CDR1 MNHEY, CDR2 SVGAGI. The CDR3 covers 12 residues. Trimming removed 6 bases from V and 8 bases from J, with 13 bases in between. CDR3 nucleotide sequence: TGTGCCAGCAGAGATACAGGGAGAGGCTACACCTTC. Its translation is CASRDTGRGYTF.